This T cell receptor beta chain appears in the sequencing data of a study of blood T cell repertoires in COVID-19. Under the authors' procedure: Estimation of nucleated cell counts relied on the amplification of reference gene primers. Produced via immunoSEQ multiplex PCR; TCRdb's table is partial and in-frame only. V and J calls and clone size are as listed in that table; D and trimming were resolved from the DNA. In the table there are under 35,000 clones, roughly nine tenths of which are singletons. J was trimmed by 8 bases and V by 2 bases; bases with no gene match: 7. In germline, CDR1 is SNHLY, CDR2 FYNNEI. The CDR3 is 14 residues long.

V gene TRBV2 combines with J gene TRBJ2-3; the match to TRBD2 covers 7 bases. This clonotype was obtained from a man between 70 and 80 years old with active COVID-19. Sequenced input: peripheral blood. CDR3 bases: TGTGCCAGCAGTGAACTCGCGGGGGACGGTACGCAGTATTTT. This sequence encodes CASSELAGDGTQYF.